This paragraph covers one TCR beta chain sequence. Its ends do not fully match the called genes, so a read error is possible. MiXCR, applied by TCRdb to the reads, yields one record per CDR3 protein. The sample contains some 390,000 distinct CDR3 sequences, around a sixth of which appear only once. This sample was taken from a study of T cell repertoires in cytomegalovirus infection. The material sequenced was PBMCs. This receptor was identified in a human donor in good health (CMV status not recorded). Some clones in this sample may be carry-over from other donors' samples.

The CDR3 coding sequence is TGTGCCAGCAGCCTAGGCGGGGCTCAGATGAACACTGAAGCTCTCTTT. Protein sequence: CASSLGGAQMNTEALF. The chain joins TRBV5-6 to TRBJ1-1, with D perhaps TRBD1 (5 bases). The germline CDR1 and CDR2 sequences are SGHDT and YYEEEE. This CDR3 is built from 16 residues.